Listed below are T cell receptor beta chains from one sample, sequenced in a study of CD8 T cells in ankylosing spondylitis. Using its own MiXCR run on the 5' RACE reads, TCRdb lists one record per CDR3 protein. The repertoire holds roughly 250,000 distinct CDR3 sequences, with 10% as singletons. The sequenced sample consisted of blood, either unsorted or a sorted T cell fraction (not recorded which). The receptors were gathered from a male donor with ankylosing spondylitis or in good health (not recorded which). Each CDR3 is given with its conserved first and last residue. Rows may omit the clone size; those that give it use once, few, many or a size class.

j_call | clone_size | v_call | cdr3_aa
TRBJ1-2 | . | TRBV18 | CASSSGDIRSGGYTF
TRBJ2-5 | many | TRBV29-1 | CSVEEPGPNPQETQYF
TRBJ1-1 | . | TRBV19 | CASSATRGGTEAFF
TRBJ2-1 | many | TRBV3-1 | CASSQASGEQFF
TRBJ2-7 | many | TRBV12-3/TRBV12-4 | CASSFSLREQYF
TRBJ2-3 | many | TRBV5-1 | CASSLDHPDTQYF
TRBJ2-7 | . | TRBV5-6 | CASSLAQSYEQYF
TRBJ1-1 | . | TRBV7-2 | CASSLGRPRAFF
TRBJ2-1 | many | TRBV11-2 | CASSLGAGGGYNEQFF
TRBJ2-5 | . | TRBV11-2 | CASSLDGRAGGQETQYF
TRBJ2-1 | . | TRBV29-1 | CSVETGFEQFF
TRBJ2-7 | many | TRBV7-2 | CASSPSGRKFYEQYF
TRBJ1-2 | many | TRBV6-6 | CASRDGNYGYTF
TRBJ2-6 | few | TRBV11-2 | CASSQTGDSGANVLTF
TRBJ2-1 | many | TRBV25-1 | CASSNHRFFSYNEQFF
TRBJ2-3 | many | TRBV5-1 | CASSRTATDTQYF
TRBJ1-1 | many | TRBV5-5 | CASSPGQGDTEAFF
TRBJ2-1 | many | TRBV7-2 | CASSFDRGNYNEQFF
TRBJ2-5 | many | TRBV27 | CASSPDTALGTQYF
TRBJ1-1 | many | TRBV20-1 | CSARPSEAGEAFF
TRBJ1-1 | many | TRBV12-3/TRBV12-4 | CASRFGRLKEEAFF
TRBJ1-1 | many | TRBV19 | CASMLRATEAFF
TRBJ2-1 | . | TRBV24-1 | CATSDSVSYEQFF
TRBJ1-5 | many | TRBV2 | CASRPDRLNQPQHF
TRBJ2-2 | . | TRBV24-1 | CATSAPTYANTGELFF
TRBJ1-1 | many | TRBV12-3/TRBV12-4 | CASSLGGQLNTEAFF
TRBJ2-5 | many | TRBV11-1 | CASSSPAGGAVRGETQYF
TRBJ1-4 | many | TRBV10-3 | CAISEFPGQGREKLFF
TRBJ1-2 | large | TRBV20-1 | CSARSDRGPGYTF
TRBJ2-5 | . | TRBV5-6 | CASGPGTEETQYF
TRBJ2-1 | few | TRBV11-2 | CASSPRTSGGSKGYNEQFF
TRBJ2-1 | few | TRBV5-1 | CASSNFPQGLAGENQQFF
TRBJ2-1 | many | TRBV25-1 | CASSARGESSYNEQFF
TRBJ1-1 | many | TRBV7-2 | CASSLVGDGTEAFF
TRBJ2-7 | few | TRBV12-3/TRBV12-4 | CASRPGTGSYEQYF
TRBJ2-5 | many | TRBV11-2 | CASSLGVPGLIEETQYF
TRBJ1-3 | . | TRBV12-3/TRBV12-4 | CASSLEVGRGNTIYF
TRBJ2-2 | many | TRBV3-1 | CASSQERTGGITGELFF
TRBJ1-5 | few | TRBV19 | CASSIGRIAQPQHF
TRBJ2-3 | . | TRBV30 | CAWSRSTGTDTQYF
TRBJ1-6 | . | TRBV7-2 | CASSLADRAPPLHF
TRBJ1-1 | many | TRBV5-1 | CASSSDRVRAFF